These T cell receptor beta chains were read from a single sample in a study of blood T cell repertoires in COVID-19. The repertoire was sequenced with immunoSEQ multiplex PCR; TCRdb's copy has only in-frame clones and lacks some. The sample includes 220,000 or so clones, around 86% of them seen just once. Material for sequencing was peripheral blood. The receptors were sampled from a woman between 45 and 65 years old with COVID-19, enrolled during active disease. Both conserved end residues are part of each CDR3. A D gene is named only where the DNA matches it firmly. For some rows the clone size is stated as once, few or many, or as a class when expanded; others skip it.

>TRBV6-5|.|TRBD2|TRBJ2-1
TGTGCCAGCAGTTACACTGCGGGGGGCCCCTACAATGAGCAGTTCTTC
CASSYTAGGPYNEQFF
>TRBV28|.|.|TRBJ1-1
TGTGCCAGCAGTTTGGGAGTGACCACTGAAGCTTTCTTT
CASSLGVTTEAFF
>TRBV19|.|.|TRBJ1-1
TGTGCCAGTAGTTTTTCGGTCAACACTGAAGCTTTCTTT
CASSFSVNTEAFF
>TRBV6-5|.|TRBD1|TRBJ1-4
TGTGCCAGCAGGGGACAGGGGGATGAAAAACTGTTTTTT
CASRGQGDEKLFF
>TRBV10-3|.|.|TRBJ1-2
TGTGCCGTGCAGGGGTTAGGTGATGGCTACACCTTC
CAVQGLGDGYTF
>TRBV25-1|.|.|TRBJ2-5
TGTGCCAGCAGTGAATATGAGGGGCGGGGAGAGACCCAGTACTTC
CASSEYEGRGETQYF
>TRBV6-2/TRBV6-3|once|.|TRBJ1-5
TGTGCCAGCAGTTACTCTCGGGCAGGGGTTAATCAGCCCCAGCATTTT
CASSYSRAGVNQPQHF
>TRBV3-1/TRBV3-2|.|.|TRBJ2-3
TGTGCCAGCAGCCCTGGCGGGGTGTTCACAGATACGCAGTATTTT
CASSPGGVFTDTQYF
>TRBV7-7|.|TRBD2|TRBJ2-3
TGTGCCAGCAGCCCCTATAGCGGGGGAGATACGCAGTATTTT
CASSPYSGGDTQYF
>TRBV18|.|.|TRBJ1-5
TGTGCCAGCTCACCAGGACAGAGCAATCAGCCCCAGCATTTT
CASSPGQSNQPQHF
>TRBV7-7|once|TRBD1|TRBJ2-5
TGTGCCAGCAGCGTGACAGGGACCCGCCAAGAGACCCAGTACTTC
CASSVTGTRQETQYF